This T cell receptor beta chain was documented in a study of identical twins. Overall study findings and caveats: Zero-insertion analyses could be partly confounded by invariant MAIT and iNKT cells. The study found that models underestimated out-of-frame TCR alpha sharing in monozygotic twins.

Germline V gene lookup returns CDR1 KGHDR and CDR2 SFDVKD. Trimming removed 4 bases at V and 6 bases at J, with 12 bases between. The CDR3 consists of 13 residues. In the case of this clonotype: Its antigen is undetermined.

TCRdb re-analysed the 5' RACE reads in MiXCR, keeping a single row per CDR3 protein. The table lists roughly 490,000 distinct CDR3 sequences, roughly 13% of them singletons. This sample also appeared in a second study, on yellow fever vaccine responses in identical twins.

Sequenced material: CD4+ T cells sorted from blood. The receptor was derived from a woman younger than 30 in good health. The chain combines TRBV24-1 with TRBJ2-7; D perhaps matches TRBD2 (6 bases). The DNA of the CDR3 is TGTGCCACCAGTGAGGCGGGGCGGGGCGAGCAGTACTTC. Protein product: CATSEAGRGEQYF.